The clone carrying this TCR beta chain was observed a handful of times. The target antigen is unknown. Germline assignment: CDR1 GTSNPN and CDR2 SVGIG (reference sequence). The CDR3 is made up of 13 amino acids. V lost 5 bases and J lost 2, with 10 bases in between. Sequencing used immunoSEQ multiplex PCR; TCRdb keeps in-frame clones, though not all of them. The top ten hold approximately 1.3% of the sample, which has tens of thousands of clones, around 87% seen once. The sample is drawn from a study of OX40 agonist ivuxolimab in advanced cancers. Study in general: Three individuals attained partial responses, comprising one hepatocellular carcinoma case and two cutaneous melanoma cases. The study's findings and limits: Within 6 weeks, CD4+ and CD8+ blood T cells expanded clonally at 0.1 to 3.0 mg/kg. Expanded peripheral T cell antigen specificity was not determined.

The sequenced sample was CD4+ or CD8+ T cells sorted from blood, obtained in a trial of the OX40 agonist ivuxolimab. The rearrangement links TRBV30 to TRBJ1-5; D unclear. The origin of this receptor is an adult with an advanced solid tumor such as melanoma, head and neck, liver or kidney cancer. CDR3 coding DNA: TGTGCCTGGGACGGCGGTGGCAATCAGCCCCAGCATTTT. Translation: CAWDGGGNQPQHF. Full variable domain (missing parts from reference TRBV30 and TRBJ1-5): SQTIHQWPATLVQPVGSPLSLECTVEGTSNPNLYWYRQAAGRGLQLLFYSVGIGQISSEVPQNLSASRPQDRQFILSSKKLLLSDSGFYLCAWDGGGNQPQHFGDGTRLSIL.